The rows below give T cell receptor beta chains drawn from one sample of a study of shared clonotypes between healthy human individuals. Using immunoSEQ multiplex PCR, the repertoire was profiled, and TCRdb retains in-frame clones only, with some absent. The sample carries roughly 650,000 clones, 90% to 97% recorded once. The sequencing sample was made of naive CD8+ T cells sorted from blood. The receptors were sampled from a woman in her twenties or thirties in good health. Both conserved end residues are part of each CDR3. Each record gives: J gene, D gene, V gene, clone size, CDR3 protein, CDR3 DNA. The D gene is left open where the match is weak. Not all rows give a size; the values are once, few, many and, for expanded clones, a class.

J gene: TRBJ2-7
D gene: -
V gene: TRBV28
clone size: -
CDR3 protein: CASSTILALSSYEQYF
CDR3 DNA: TGTGCCAGCAGTACCATCCTAGCGTTGAGCTCCTACGAGCAGTACTTC

J gene: TRBJ2-3
D gene: -
V gene: TRBV27
clone size: -
CDR3 protein: CASSSDMEDTDTQYF
CDR3 DNA: TGTGCCAGCAGCTCGGACATGGAGGACACAGATACGCAGTATTTT

J gene: TRBJ2-7
D gene: -
V gene: TRBV28
clone size: -
CDR3 protein: CASSVGPQDYEQYF
CDR3 DNA: TGTGCCAGCAGTGTGGGACCCCAGGACTACGAGCAGTACTTC

J gene: TRBJ1-2
D gene: -
V gene: TRBV5-1
clone size: -
CDR3 protein: CASSLETGTYYGYTF
CDR3 DNA: TGCGCCAGCAGCTTGGAAACCGGGACCTACTATGGCTACACCTTC

J gene: TRBJ2-5
D gene: TRBD2
V gene: TRBV7-2
clone size: -
CDR3 protein: CASSRRLAGIQETQYF
CDR3 DNA: TGTGCCAGCAGCCGTCGACTAGCGGGGATACAAGAGACCCAGTACTTC

J gene: TRBJ1-2
D gene: -
V gene: TRBV28
clone size: -
CDR3 protein: CASSFRLQGQGYTF
CDR3 DNA: TGTGCCAGCAGTTTTAGGTTGCAGGGCCAGGGCTACACCTTC

J gene: TRBJ2-7
D gene: -
V gene: TRBV5-1
clone size: -
CDR3 protein: CASSPTGGSYEQYF
CDR3 DNA: TGCGCCAGCAGCCCGACAGGAGGTTCGTACGAGCAGTACTTC

J gene: TRBJ1-1
D gene: -
V gene: TRBV6-5
clone size: -
CDR3 protein: CASSTQNTEAFF
CDR3 DNA: TGTGCCAGCAGTACCCAGAACACTGAAGCTTTCTTT

J gene: TRBJ2-7
D gene: -
V gene: TRBV27
clone size: -
CDR3 protein: CASSNLGGNPIEEQYF
CDR3 DNA: TGTGCCAGCAGTAATCTCGGAGGGAACCCCATTGAGGAGCAGTACTTC

J gene: TRBJ2-1
D gene: -
V gene: TRBV6-1
clone size: -
CDR3 protein: CASSEEAWLAHQSNEQFF
CDR3 DNA: TGTGCCAGCAGTGAAGAAGCGTGGCTAGCTCACCAGTCCAATGAGCAGTTCTTC

J gene: TRBJ2-2
D gene: TRBD2
V gene: TRBV19
clone size: -
CDR3 protein: CASNTGTSGRDTGELFF
CDR3 DNA: TGTGCCAGTAATACCGGGACTAGCGGGAGGGACACCGGGGAGCTGTTTTTT

J gene: TRBJ2-6
D gene: -
V gene: TRBV6-4
clone size: once
CDR3 protein: CASRLTSGANVLTF
CDR3 DNA: TGTGCCAGCAGATTGACCTCTGGGGCCAACGTCCTGACTTTC

J gene: TRBJ2-7
D gene: -
V gene: TRBV29-1
clone size: once
CDR3 protein: CSVVGGERATYEQYF
CDR3 DNA: TGCAGCGTGGTCGGAGGGGAGCGGGCAACCTACGAGCAGTACTTC

J gene: TRBJ2-3
D gene: -
V gene: TRBV5-1
clone size: -
CDR3 protein: CASSLDGDTQYF
CDR3 DNA: TGCGCCAGCAGCTTGGACGGGGATACGCAGTATTTT

J gene: TRBJ2-7
D gene: -
V gene: TRBV11-2
clone size: -
CDR3 protein: CASSLSGAAMSSDEQYF
CDR3 DNA: TGTGCCAGCAGCTTATCTGGGGCAGCCATGTCCTCCGACGAGCAGTACTTC

J gene: TRBJ2-7
D gene: TRBD2
V gene: TRBV4-1
clone size: -
CDR3 protein: CASSLRGGYEQYF
CDR3 DNA: TGCGCCAGCAGCCTCCGGGGGGGGTACGAGCAGTACTTC

J gene: TRBJ1-1
D gene: -
V gene: TRBV16
clone size: -
CDR3 protein: CASSQSTENTEAFF
CDR3 DNA: TGTGCCAGCAGCCAATCCACGGAGAACACTGAAGCTTTCTTT

J gene: TRBJ2-7
D gene: -
V gene: TRBV4-1
clone size: -
CDR3 protein: CASSPGHLSYEQYF
CDR3 DNA: TGCGCCAGCAGCCCGGGACACCTCTCCTACGAGCAGTACTTC

J gene: TRBJ1-2
D gene: -
V gene: TRBV25-1
clone size: once
CDR3 protein: CASSEGETDYGYTF
CDR3 DNA: TGTGCCAGCAGTGAAGGCGAGACAGATTATGGCTACACCTTC

J gene: TRBJ2-7
D gene: TRBD1
V gene: TRBV2
clone size: -
CDR3 protein: CASSGTGIDTYEQYF
CDR3 DNA: TGTGCCAGCAGTGGGACAGGGATAGATACCTACGAGCAGTACTTC

J gene: TRBJ2-1
D gene: -
V gene: TRBV28
clone size: -
CDR3 protein: CASSPGLNSYNEQFF
CDR3 DNA: TGTGCCAGCAGTCCTGGACTAAACTCCTACAATGAGCAGTTCTTC

J gene: TRBJ2-1
D gene: -
V gene: TRBV7-9
clone size: -
CDR3 protein: CASSDYNEQFF
CDR3 DNA: TGTGCCAGCAGCGATTACAATGAGCAGTTCTTC

J gene: TRBJ2-5
D gene: -
V gene: TRBV7-9
clone size: -
CDR3 protein: CASSLGTWETQYF
CDR3 DNA: TGTGCCAGCAGCTTGGGGACCTGGGAGACCCAGTACTTC

J gene: TRBJ2-2
D gene: -
V gene: TRBV2
clone size: -
CDR3 protein: CASSEPTGNTGELFF
CDR3 DNA: TGTGCCAGCAGTGAACCGACAGGGAACACCGGGGAGCTGTTTTTT

J gene: TRBJ2-7
D gene: -
V gene: TRBV13
clone size: -
CDR3 protein: CASSFLQRSYEQYF
CDR3 DNA: TGTGCCAGCAGCTTTCTACAGAGAAGCTACGAGCAGTACTTC

J gene: TRBJ2-7
D gene: TRBD1
V gene: TRBV27
clone size: -
CDR3 protein: CASGTGNYEQYF
CDR3 DNA: TGTGCCAGCGGGACAGGGAACTACGAGCAGTACTTC

J gene: TRBJ1-2
D gene: -
V gene: TRBV5-4
clone size: -
CDR3 protein: CASSFPGTGDYGYTF
CDR3 DNA: TGTGCCAGCAGCTTCCCCGGGACCGGGGATTATGGCTACACCTTC

J gene: TRBJ2-7
D gene: TRBD1
V gene: TRBV4-2
clone size: -
CDR3 protein: CASSYHLGQGRGEQYF
CDR3 DNA: TGTGCCAGCAGCTATCATTTGGGACAGGGACGAGGCGAGCAGTACTTC

J gene: TRBJ2-7
D gene: -
V gene: TRBV5-8
clone size: -
CDR3 protein: CASSLLGERYEQYF
CDR3 DNA: TGTGCCAGCAGCTTGCTGGGAGAGCGTTACGAGCAGTACTTC

J gene: TRBJ1-3
D gene: -
V gene: TRBV7-9
clone size: -
CDR3 protein: CASGLGEGDKNIYF
CDR3 DNA: TGTGCCAGCGGCCTCGGGGAAGGCGATAAGAACATATATTTT

J gene: TRBJ1-2
D gene: TRBD1
V gene: TRBV5-6
clone size: -
CDR3 protein: CASSHNRQGYYGYTF
CDR3 DNA: TGTGCCAGCAGCCATAATCGACAGGGGTACTATGGCTACACCTTC

J gene: TRBJ2-7
D gene: -
V gene: TRBV7-9
clone size: -
CDR3 protein: CASSSWTTHEQYF
CDR3 DNA: TGTGCCAGCAGCTCCTGGACGACCCACGAGCAGTACTTC

J gene: TRBJ1-1
D gene: TRBD1
V gene: TRBV10-3
clone size: -
CDR3 protein: CAISEDRGAEAFF
CDR3 DNA: TGTGCCATCAGTGAGGACAGGGGAGCTGAAGCTTTCTTT

J gene: TRBJ1-2
D gene: -
V gene: TRBV9
clone size: -
CDR3 protein: CASSVEGGYGYTF
CDR3 DNA: TGTGCCAGCAGCGTAGAAGGGGGATACGGCTACACCTTC

J gene: TRBJ1-4
D gene: -
V gene: TRBV6-6
clone size: -
CDR3 protein: CASSPSGGNEKLFF
CDR3 DNA: TGTGCCAGCAGCCCCTCGGGGGGGAATGAAAAACTGTTTTTT

J gene: TRBJ2-7
D gene: TRBD1
V gene: TRBV5-4
clone size: -
CDR3 protein: CASSDPSTGTYEQYF
CDR3 DNA: TGTGCCAGCAGCGACCCTTCGACAGGGACATACGAGCAGTACTTC

J gene: TRBJ2-2
D gene: -
V gene: TRBV28
clone size: -
CDR3 protein: CASSFLTGITGELFF
CDR3 DNA: TGTGCCAGCAGTTTTTTGACAGGCATCACCGGGGAGCTGTTTTTT

J gene: TRBJ2-1
D gene: -
V gene: TRBV27
clone size: -
CDR3 protein: CASSLGKPSYNEQFF
CDR3 DNA: TGTGCCAGCAGTCTCGGGAAACCCTCCTACAATGAGCAGTTCTTC

J gene: TRBJ2-1
D gene: TRBD2
V gene: TRBV7-8
clone size: once
CDR3 protein: CASSPLTSGYNEQFF
CDR3 DNA: TGTGCCAGCAGCCCCCTGACTAGCGGTTACAATGAGCAGTTCTTC

J gene: TRBJ1-2
D gene: -
V gene: TRBV19
clone size: -
CDR3 protein: CASSIWGIDYGYTF
CDR3 DNA: TGTGCCAGTAGTATTTGGGGGATCGACTATGGCTACACCTTC

J gene: TRBJ1-1
D gene: TRBD1
V gene: TRBV5-4
clone size: -
CDR3 protein: CASRPGQGNTEAFF
CDR3 DNA: TGTGCCAGCAGACCTGGACAGGGGAACACTGAAGCTTTCTTT

J gene: TRBJ2-3
D gene: TRBD2
V gene: TRBV28
clone size: -
CDR3 protein: CASSGGTSGPDTQYF
CDR3 DNA: TGTGCCAGCAGCGGTGGGACTAGCGGACCAGATACGCAGTATTTT

J gene: TRBJ2-7
D gene: -
V gene: TRBV19
clone size: -
CDR3 protein: CASTPGLGAYEQYF
CDR3 DNA: TGTGCCAGTACCCCGGGACTCGGAGCCTACGAGCAGTACTTC

J gene: TRBJ2-7
D gene: -
V gene: TRBV5-4
clone size: -
CDR3 protein: CASSLSGGEQYF
CDR3 DNA: TGTGCCAGCAGCTTAAGTGGGGGCGAGCAGTACTTC

J gene: TRBJ2-5
D gene: TRBD1
V gene: TRBV11-1
clone size: -
CDR3 protein: CASSTRDRGQETQYF
CDR3 DNA: TGTGCCAGCAGCACCCGGGACAGAGGACAAGAGACCCAGTACTTC

J gene: TRBJ2-2
D gene: -
V gene: TRBV6-1
clone size: -
CDR3 protein: CASSLGHTGELFF
CDR3 DNA: TGTGCCAGCAGTCTTGGACACACCGGGGAGCTGTTTTTT

J gene: TRBJ1-2
D gene: -
V gene: TRBV19
clone size: -
CDR3 protein: CASNSWGHTF
CDR3 DNA: TGTGCCAGTAATTCGTGGGGACACACCTTC

J gene: TRBJ2-2
D gene: -
V gene: TRBV7-3
clone size: -
CDR3 protein: CASSHEVGLSTGELFF
CDR3 DNA: TGTGCCAGCAGCCACGAAGTGGGACTGTCGACCGGGGAGCTGTTTTTT

J gene: TRBJ2-7
D gene: TRBD1
V gene: TRBV15
clone size: -
CDR3 protein: CATSREGTGLYEQYF
CDR3 DNA: TGTGCCACCAGCAGAGAAGGGACAGGGCTGTACGAGCAGTACTTC

J gene: TRBJ2-3
D gene: -
V gene: TRBV29-1
clone size: -
CDR3 protein: CSVEGGYWGFGGTTDTQYF
CDR3 DNA: TGCAGCGTTGAAGGCGGGTATTGGGGGTTTGGCGGGACCACAGATACGCAGTATTTT

J gene: TRBJ1-1
D gene: -
V gene: TRBV5-1
clone size: -
CDR3 protein: CASSHSSLGQENTEAFF
CDR3 DNA: TGCGCCAGCAGCCATTCGAGCCTGGGGCAGGAGAACACTGAAGCTTTCTTT

J gene: TRBJ1-1
D gene: -
V gene: TRBV27
clone size: -
CDR3 protein: CASAAVSFNTEAFF
CDR3 DNA: TGTGCCAGCGCCGCCGTTTCCTTCAACACTGAAGCTTTCTTT

J gene: TRBJ1-1
D gene: -
V gene: TRBV5-1
clone size: -
CDR3 protein: CASSLSAGRDTEAFF
CDR3 DNA: TGCGCCAGCAGCTTGTCGGCGGGGAGGGACACTGAAGCTTTCTTT

J gene: TRBJ1-2
D gene: -
V gene: TRBV28
clone size: -
CDR3 protein: CASSSENYGYTF
CDR3 DNA: TGTGCCAGCAGTTCAGAGAACTATGGCTACACCTTC

J gene: TRBJ2-7
D gene: -
V gene: TRBV5-6
clone size: -
CDR3 protein: CASSLAQDKYYEQYF
CDR3 DNA: TGTGCCAGCAGCTTGGCGCAGGACAAGTACTACGAGCAGTACTTC